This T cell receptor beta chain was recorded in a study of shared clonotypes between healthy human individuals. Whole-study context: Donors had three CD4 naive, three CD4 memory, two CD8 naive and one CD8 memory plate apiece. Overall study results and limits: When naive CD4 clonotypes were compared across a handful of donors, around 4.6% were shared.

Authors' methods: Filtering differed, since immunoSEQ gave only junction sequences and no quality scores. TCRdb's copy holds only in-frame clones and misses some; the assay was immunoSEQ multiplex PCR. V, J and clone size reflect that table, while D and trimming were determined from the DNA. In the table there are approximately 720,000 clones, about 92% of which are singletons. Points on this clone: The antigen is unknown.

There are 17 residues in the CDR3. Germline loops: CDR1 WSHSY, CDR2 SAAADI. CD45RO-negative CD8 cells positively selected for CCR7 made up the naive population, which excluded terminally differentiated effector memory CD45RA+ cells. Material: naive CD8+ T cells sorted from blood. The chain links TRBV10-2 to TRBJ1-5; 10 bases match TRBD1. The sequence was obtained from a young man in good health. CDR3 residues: CAFRGGQGFNSNQPQHF. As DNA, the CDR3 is TGCGCTTTCCGAGGGGGACAGGGGTTCAATAGCAATCAGCCCCAGCATTTT.